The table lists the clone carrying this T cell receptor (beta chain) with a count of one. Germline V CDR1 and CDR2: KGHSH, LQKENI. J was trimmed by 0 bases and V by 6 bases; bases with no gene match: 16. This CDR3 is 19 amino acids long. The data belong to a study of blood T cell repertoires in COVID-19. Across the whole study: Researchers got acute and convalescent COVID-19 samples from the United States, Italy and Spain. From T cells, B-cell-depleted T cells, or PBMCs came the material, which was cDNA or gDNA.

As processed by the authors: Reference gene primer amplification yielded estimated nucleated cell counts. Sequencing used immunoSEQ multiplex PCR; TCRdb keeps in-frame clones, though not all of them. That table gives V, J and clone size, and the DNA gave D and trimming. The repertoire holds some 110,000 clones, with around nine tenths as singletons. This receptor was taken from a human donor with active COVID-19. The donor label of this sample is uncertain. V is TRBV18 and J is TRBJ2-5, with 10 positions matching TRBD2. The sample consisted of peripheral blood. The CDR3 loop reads CASSLYDGLAGDYQETQYF. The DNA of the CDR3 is TGTGCCAGCTCCCTGTACGATGGGCTAGCGGGGGACTACCAAGAGACCCAGTACTTC. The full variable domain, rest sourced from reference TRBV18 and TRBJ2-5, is NAGVMQNPRHLVRRRGQEARLRCSPMKGHSHVYWYRQLPEEGLKFMVYLQKENIIDESGMPKERFSAEFPKEGPSILRIQQVVRGDSAAYFCASSLYDGLAGDYQETQYFGPGTRLLVL.